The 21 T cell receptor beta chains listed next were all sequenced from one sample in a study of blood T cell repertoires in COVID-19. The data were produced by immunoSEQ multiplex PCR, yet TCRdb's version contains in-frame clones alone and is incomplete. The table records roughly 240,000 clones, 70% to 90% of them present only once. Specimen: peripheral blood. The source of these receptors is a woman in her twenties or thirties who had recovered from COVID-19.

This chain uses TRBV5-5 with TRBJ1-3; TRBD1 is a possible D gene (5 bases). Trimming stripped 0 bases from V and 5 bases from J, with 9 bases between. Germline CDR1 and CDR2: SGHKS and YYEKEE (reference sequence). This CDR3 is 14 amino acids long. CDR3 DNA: TGTGCCAGCAGCTTGGAGGCAGGGAGAAACACCATATATTTT. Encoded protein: CASSLEAGRNTIYF.

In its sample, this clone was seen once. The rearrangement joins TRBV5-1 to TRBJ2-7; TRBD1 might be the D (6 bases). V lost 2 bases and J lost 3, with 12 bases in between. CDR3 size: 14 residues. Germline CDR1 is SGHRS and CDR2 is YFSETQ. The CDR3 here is CASSFEQGIYEQYF. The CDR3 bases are TGCGCCAGCAGCTTCGAGCAGGGGATCTACGAGCAGTACTTC.

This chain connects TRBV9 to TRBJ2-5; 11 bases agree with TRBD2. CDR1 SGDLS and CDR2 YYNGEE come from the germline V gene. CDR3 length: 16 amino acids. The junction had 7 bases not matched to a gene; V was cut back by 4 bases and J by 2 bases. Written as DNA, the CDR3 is TGTGCCAGCAGCCCATCTGGGACTAGCGGACAAGAGACCCAGTACTTC. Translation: CASSPSGTSGQETQYF.

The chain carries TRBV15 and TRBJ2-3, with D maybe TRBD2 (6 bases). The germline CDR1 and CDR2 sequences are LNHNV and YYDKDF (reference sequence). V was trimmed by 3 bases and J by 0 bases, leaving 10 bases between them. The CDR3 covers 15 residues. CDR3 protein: CATSSLASSTDTQYF. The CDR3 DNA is TGTGCCACCAGCAGCCTAGCGAGTAGCACAGATACGCAGTATTTT.

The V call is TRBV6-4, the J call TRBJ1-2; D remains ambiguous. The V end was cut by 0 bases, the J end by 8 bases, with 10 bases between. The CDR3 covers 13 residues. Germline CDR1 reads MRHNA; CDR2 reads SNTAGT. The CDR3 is CASSDSPGGGYTF. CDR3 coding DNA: TGTGCCAGCAGTGACTCGCCAGGAGGAGGCTACACCTTC.

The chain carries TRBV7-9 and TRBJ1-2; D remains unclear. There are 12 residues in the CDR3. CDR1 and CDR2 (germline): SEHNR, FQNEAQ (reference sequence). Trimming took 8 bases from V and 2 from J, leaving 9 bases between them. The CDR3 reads CASRGENYGYTF. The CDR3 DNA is TGTGCCAGCCGAGGCGAGAACTATGGCTACACCTTC.

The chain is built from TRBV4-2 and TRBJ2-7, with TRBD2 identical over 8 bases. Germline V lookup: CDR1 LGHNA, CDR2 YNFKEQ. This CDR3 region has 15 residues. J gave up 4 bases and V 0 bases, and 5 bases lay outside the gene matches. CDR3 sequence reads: CASSQEKGLGYEQYF. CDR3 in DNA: TGTGCCAGCAGCCAAGAAAAGGGACTAGGATACGAGCAGTACTTC.

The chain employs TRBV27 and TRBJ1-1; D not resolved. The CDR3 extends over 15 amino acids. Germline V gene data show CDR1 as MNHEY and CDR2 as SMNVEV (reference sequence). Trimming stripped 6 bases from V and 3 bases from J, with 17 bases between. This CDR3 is CASRAGLGGYTEAFF. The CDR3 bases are TGTGCCAGCAGAGCGGGCCTCGGAGGGTACACTGAAGCTTTCTTT.

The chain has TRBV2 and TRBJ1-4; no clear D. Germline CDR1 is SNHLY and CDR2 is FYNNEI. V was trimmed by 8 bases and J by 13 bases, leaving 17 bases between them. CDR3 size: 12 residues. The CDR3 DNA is TGTGCCAGCGCTACAAGGCATTCGGGACTGTTTTTT. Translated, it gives CASATRHSGLFF.

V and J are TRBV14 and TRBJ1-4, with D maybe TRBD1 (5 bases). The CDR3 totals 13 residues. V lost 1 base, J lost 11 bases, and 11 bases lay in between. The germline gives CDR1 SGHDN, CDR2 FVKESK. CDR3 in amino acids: CASSQARRGKLFF. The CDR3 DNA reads TGTGCCAGCAGCCAAGCGCGGCGGGGGAAACTGTTTTTT.

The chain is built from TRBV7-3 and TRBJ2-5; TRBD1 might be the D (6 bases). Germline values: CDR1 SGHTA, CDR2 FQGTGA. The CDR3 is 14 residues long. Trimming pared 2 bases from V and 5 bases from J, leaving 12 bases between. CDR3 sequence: CASSLGGVGETQYF. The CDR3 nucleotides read TGTGCCAGCAGCTTAGGGGGCGTGGGGGAGACCCAGTACTTC. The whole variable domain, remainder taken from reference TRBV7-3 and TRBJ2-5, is GAGVSQTPSNKVTEKGKYVELRCDPISGHTALYWYRQSLGQGPEFLIYFQGTGAADDSGLPNDRFFAVRPEGSVSTLKIQRTERGDSAVYLCASSLGGVGETQYFGPGTRLLVL.

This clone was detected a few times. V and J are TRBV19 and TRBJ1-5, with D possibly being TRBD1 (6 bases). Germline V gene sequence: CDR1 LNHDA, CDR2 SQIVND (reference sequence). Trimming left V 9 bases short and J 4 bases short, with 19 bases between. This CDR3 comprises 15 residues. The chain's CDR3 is CASTGQSAPNQPQHF. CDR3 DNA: TGTGCCAGCACCGGACAGTCCGCACCTAATCAGCCCCAGCATTTT.

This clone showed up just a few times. The CDR3 reads CASIFRVPQQPQHF. In nucleotides, the CDR3 is TGCGCCAGCATTTTCCGGGTCCCGCAACAGCCCCAGCATTTT. This rearrangement joins TRBV10-1 to TRBJ1-5; D unresolved. CDR3 length: 14 amino acids. Germline CDR1 WNHNN, CDR2 SYGVQD (reference sequence). V gave up 7 bases and J gave up 7 bases, with 17 bases separating them.

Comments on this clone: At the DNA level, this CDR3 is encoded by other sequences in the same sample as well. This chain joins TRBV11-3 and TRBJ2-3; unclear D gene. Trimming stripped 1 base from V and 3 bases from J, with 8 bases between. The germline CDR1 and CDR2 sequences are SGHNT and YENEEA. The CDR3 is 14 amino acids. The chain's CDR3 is CASSLGQNTDTQYF. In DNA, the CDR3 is TGTGCCAGCAGCTTAGGGCAGAATACAGATACGCAGTATTTT.

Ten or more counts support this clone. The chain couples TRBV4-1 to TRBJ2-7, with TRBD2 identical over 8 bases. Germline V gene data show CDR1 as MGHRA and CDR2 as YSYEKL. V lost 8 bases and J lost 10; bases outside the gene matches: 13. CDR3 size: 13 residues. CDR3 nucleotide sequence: TGCGCCAGCGGGGACGGGGGGGCGCGGGAACAGTACTTC. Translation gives CASGDGGAREQYF.

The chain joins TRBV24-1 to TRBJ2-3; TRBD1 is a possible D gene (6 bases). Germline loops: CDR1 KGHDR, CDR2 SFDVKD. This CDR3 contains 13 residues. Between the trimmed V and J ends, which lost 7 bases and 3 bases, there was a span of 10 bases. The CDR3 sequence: CATSAGQTDTQYF. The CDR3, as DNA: TGTGCCACCAGCGCCGGACAGACAGATACGCAGTATTTT.

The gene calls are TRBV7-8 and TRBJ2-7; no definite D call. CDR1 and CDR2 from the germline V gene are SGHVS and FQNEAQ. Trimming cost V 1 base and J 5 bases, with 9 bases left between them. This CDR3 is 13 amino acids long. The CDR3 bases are TGTGCCAGCAGCTTAGAAGGTACAGACGAGCAGTACTTC. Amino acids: CASSLEGTDEQYF.

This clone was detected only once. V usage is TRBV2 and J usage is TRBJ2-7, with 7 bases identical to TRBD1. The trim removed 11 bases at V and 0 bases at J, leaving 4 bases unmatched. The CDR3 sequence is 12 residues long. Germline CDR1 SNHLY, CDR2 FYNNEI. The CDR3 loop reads CAGGQVSYEQYF. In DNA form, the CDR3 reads TGTGCCGGTGGACAGGTCTCCTACGAGCAGTACTTC.

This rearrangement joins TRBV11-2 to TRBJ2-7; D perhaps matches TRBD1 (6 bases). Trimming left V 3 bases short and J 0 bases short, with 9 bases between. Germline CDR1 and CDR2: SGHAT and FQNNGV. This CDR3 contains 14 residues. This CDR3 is CASSLTGNSYEQYF. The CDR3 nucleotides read TGTGCCAGCAGCTTGACAGGAAACTCCTACGAGCAGTACTTC.

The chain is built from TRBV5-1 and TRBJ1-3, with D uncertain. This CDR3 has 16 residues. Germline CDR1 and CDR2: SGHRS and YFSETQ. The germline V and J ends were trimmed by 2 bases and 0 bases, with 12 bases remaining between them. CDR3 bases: TGCGCCAGCAGCTTAGGCGGTTCAAGCTCTGGAAACACCATATATTTT. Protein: CASSLGGSSSGNTIYF.

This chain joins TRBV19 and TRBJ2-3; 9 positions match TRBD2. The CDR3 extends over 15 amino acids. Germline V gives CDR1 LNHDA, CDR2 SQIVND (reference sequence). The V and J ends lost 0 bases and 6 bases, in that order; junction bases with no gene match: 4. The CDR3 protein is CASSIDRTSADTQYF. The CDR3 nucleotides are TGTGCCAGTAGTATAGATCGGACTAGCGCGGATACGCAGTATTTT.